This T cell receptor (beta chain) was recorded in a study of cytomegalovirus exposure and HLA in healthy donors. Notes on the study in general: Further analysis, carried out later, found HLA-associated TCR beta chains more clonally expanded than equally common other chains. Sequencing depth across donors, presence/absence analyses assumed, was roughly uniform. By HLA locus, TCR association rates varied in a later analysis, with DRB1 showing the most and HLA-C the fewest. Most TCR sequences were rare, but some public TCRs occurred in many donors.

For this clone: Its antigen remains unidentified.

This PCR relied on a set of 60 Vbeta primers and 13 Jbeta primers. The data were produced by immunoSEQ multiplex PCR, yet TCRdb's version contains in-frame clones alone and is incomplete. The profile covers approximately 110,000 clones, with roughly 74% appearing a single time and around 0.9% taken by the ten largest. The clonotype originates from a woman under 40 in good health and CMV-seronegative. Material for sequencing was PBMCs.

DNA of the CDR3: TGTGCCAGCAGCCAACAGACAGGAAACGGGGCAAAACTGTTTTTT. Translated, it gives CASSQQTGNGAKLFF. The V and J genes are TRBV16 and TRBJ1-4; possibly TRBD1 for D (6 bases). The CDR3 is made up of 15 amino acids. Germline V gene data show CDR1 as KGHSY and CDR2 as FQNENV. V lost 2 bases and J 10 bases, leaving 17 bases between the germline ends.